This paragraph reports one T cell receptor beta chain. What it binds is not known. The sample comes from a study of cytomegalovirus exposure and HLA in healthy donors. Study observations and caveats: Cytomegalovirus association was listed for roughly 160 TCR beta chains.

The CDR3 is 15 amino acids. Germline V lookup: CDR1 SGHNT, CDR2 YYREEE (reference sequence). V gave up 5 bases and J gave up 2 bases; unmatched junction bases: 4. 13 Jbeta primers and 60 Vbeta primers were used for the PCR. Some clones are missing from TCRdb's copy, which holds only in-frame ones; the method was immunoSEQ multiplex PCR. This table has about 170,000 clones, 70% to 90% appearing once. This TCR came from a man in his thirties or forties in good health and CMV-seropositive. The specimen sequenced was PBMCs. The chain couples TRBV5-4 to TRBJ2-6, with TRBD2 matching over 7 bases. As DNA, the CDR3 is TGTGCCAGCAGGTACGGGGGGACTGGGGCCAACGTCCTGACTTTC. It yields the protein CASRYGGTGANVLTF.